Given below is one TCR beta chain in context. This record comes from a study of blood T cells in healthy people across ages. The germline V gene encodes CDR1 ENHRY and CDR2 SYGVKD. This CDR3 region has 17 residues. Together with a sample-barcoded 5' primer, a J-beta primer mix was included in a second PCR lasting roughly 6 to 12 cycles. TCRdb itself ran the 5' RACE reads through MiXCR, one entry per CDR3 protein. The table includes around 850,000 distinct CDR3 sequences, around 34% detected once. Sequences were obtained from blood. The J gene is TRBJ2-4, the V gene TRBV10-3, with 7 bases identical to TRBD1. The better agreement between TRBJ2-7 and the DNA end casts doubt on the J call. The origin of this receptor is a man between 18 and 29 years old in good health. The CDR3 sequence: CAISANLGQISPYEQYF. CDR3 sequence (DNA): TGTGCCATCAGTGCCAATTTGGGACAGATCAGTCCCTACGAGCAGTACTTC.